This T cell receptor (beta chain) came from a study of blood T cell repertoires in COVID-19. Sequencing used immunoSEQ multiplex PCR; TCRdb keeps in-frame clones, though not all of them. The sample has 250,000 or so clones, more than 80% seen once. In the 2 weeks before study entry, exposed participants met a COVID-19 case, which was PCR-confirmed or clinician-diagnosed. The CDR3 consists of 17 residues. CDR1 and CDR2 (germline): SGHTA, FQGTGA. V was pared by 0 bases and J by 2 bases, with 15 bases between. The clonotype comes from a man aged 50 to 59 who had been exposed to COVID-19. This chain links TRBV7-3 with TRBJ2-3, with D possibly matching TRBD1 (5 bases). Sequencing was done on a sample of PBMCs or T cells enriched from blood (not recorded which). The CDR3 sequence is CASSLTGAQVYTDTQYF. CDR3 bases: TGTGCCAGCAGCTTAACGGGTGCACAGGTATACACAGATACGCAGTATTTT.